This TCR beta chain was recorded in a study of shared clonotypes between healthy human individuals (TCRdb year 2020). Regarding the research as a whole: A couple of women and a few men aged 18 to 49 years were included in the cohort. For each donor, CD4 naive and CD4 memory were each given three plates, CD8 naive was given two plates, and CD8 memory was given one plate. Blood TCR repertoires of several healthy adults were deeply sequenced to estimate repertoire size and the extent of clonotype sharing between individuals. To increase sequencing depth and limit assay-specific biases, different laboratories used diverse techniques to prepare libraries and sequence TCR repertoires. Each donor's leukapheresis produced roughly between roughly 0.85 and 9.5 billion PBMCs.

The germline V gene yields MGHRA for CDR1 and YSYEKL for CDR2. The CDR3, cysteine through phenylalanine, is 15 amino acids long. The kept DNA is CDR3 alone, 45 bases in frame from the first base. Cut back by 1 base and 7 bases, the V and J ends lie 13 bases apart. Healthy HIV-negative adults with no recently reported acute infections or vaccinations were included as donors. Every donor was a Caucasian adult living in Nashville, Tennessee, USA. CD4+ T cells were enriched through magnetic negative selection, after which naive cells were positively selected on CD45RA and the remaining negative fraction served as the memory subset. After blood collection by leukapheresis, PBMCs were isolated using Ficoll-Histopaque density gradient centrifugation and then cryopreserved in the vapor phase of liquid nitrogen. Analytical flow cytometry was used to check the purity and quantity of each magnetically sorted T cell population. From each sorted fraction, genomic DNA was isolated and quantified by UV absorbance on a Nanodrop 2000c.

Points on this clone: Which antigen it targets is not known. No much larger clone exists at a distance of one base, and base qualities are not known.

Overall results and qualifications from the work: Sharing across a few donors was observed for approximately 4.6% of naive CD4, under 4% of naive CD8, around 2.5% of memory CD4, and 0.4% of memory CD8 clonotypes. Even with the large sequencing depth, rarefaction of the sorted-subset datasets indicated that sequencing was incomplete. Pairwise subsampling led to the expectation that sequencing depth would affect the degree of clonotype sharing among donors. Because the study included only a small number of donors, the genetic and exposure-history diversity represented was limited. Compared with non-shared clonotypes, clonotypes shared by all four sorted-subset donors had higher generation probabilities. Sampling was restricted to blood, and TCR repertoires in tissues likely differ from the TCR repertoires found in blood. Naive subsets generally had larger estimated clonotype richness than memory subsets.

Using the deep immunoSEQ assay, TCR CDR3 regions were amplified from genomic DNA by multiplex PCR. Extracted genomic DNA from each cell subset was spread evenly across all wells of several immunoSEQ 96-well plates, with each plate serving as a replicate. Each replicate PCR for sorted subsets received roughly 200 ng genomic DNA, equal to roughly 30,000 T cell genomes. Purified libraries were quantified with a Qubit 3.0 fluorometer, sized on a Bioanalyzer 2100, and re-quantified with the KAPA Library Quantification kit. Every immunoSEQ 96-well plate was sequenced on a dedicated single-read 150-cycle Illumina NextSeq 550 flow cell. The authors' analysis ran thus. The immunoSEQ output contained only junctional sequences without quality scores, so filtering could not match that applied to full-length reads. To assign V/J genes and CDR3, sequences were annotated against IMGT germline references using PyIR, a Python wrapper for IgBLAST v1.9. Reads were removed for weak V/J assignments (E-value above 1e-6), missing CDR3, stop codons, out-of-frame junctions, or ambiguous translated residues. A V3J clonotype was defined by an identical inferred V gene, J gene, and CDR3 amino acid sequence. The percentage overlap between two repertoires was calculated by dividing the number of shared unique clonotypes by the size of the smaller repertoire. RTK rarefaction, the Chao1 estimator, and Recon v2.1 estimates of unobserved clonotypes were used to assess repertoire richness. Generation probabilities for all TCRbeta clonotypes obtained by the gDNA method from a handful of donors were computed using OLGA. Drawn from immuneACCESS, this table holds only the in-frame rearrangements with V and J called that TCRdb kept. Clones are partly lost; checked studies trace under half to an unresolved V gene and leave the rest unexplained. The DNA gave D and trimming, while V, J and clone size come from that table. For this sample the table gives around 1.5 million clones, of which 95% to 99% were detected only once. The ten biggest clones cover 0.4% to 0.45% of the sample.

The receptor was derived from a man aged 30 to 45 in good health. Sequenced material: naive CD4+ T cells sorted from blood. What this sample's cell subset or site label stands for: CD45RA+ positively selected. The chain uses TRBV4-1 and TRBJ2-2, with no confident D gene call. In nucleotide form, the sequence is TGCGCCAGCAGCCAAGTTATCCGGGCGGACGGGGAGCTGTTTTTT. It encodes CASSQVIRADGELFF.